Detailed here is one T cell receptor (beta chain). This clone's antigen is unknown. There are no base qualities to consult, and no much larger clone falls within one base. CD8 naive samples were obtained by positive selection for CCR7 among CD45RO-negative cells, yielding a CD45RA+CCR7+ population from which TemRA cells were excluded. Healthy HIV-negative adults with no recently reported acute infections or vaccinations were included as donors. All donors were Caucasian adults living in Nashville, Tennessee, USA. Blood was collected by leukapheresis, and PBMCs were isolated by Ficoll-Histopaque density gradient centrifugation and then cryopreserved in liquid nitrogen vapor phase. Analytical flow cytometry was used to check the purity and quantity of every magnetically sorted T cell population. Each sorted fraction had its genomic DNA isolated and then quantified by UV absorbance on a Nanodrop 2000c.

These data are taken from a study of shared clonotypes between healthy human individuals (dated by TCRdb to the early 2020s). Looking at the study overall: Three men and two women, aged 18 to 49 years, made up the cohort. For each donor, CD4 naive and CD4 memory were each given three plates, CD8 naive was given two plates, and CD8 memory was given one plate. The study deeply sequenced blood TCR repertoires of about 5 healthy adults to estimate repertoire size and the extent of clonotype sharing between individuals. Libraries were prepared and TCR repertoires were sequenced by different laboratories using diverse techniques, in order to increase sequencing depth and limit assay-specific biases. Per donor, leukapheresis produced somewhere between about 0.9 and 9 billion PBMCs.

The trim is 6 bases for V and 6 bases for J, with a gap of 17 bases between the germline ends. The CDR3 measures 13 amino acids from cysteine to phenylalanine. Only the CDR3 region is kept as DNA, spanning 39 bases read in frame from base 1. CDR1 and CDR2 are drawn from the germline V gene: SQVTM, ANQGSEA. The full study reports these points: Because the study included a small number of donors, the genetic and exposure-history diversity represented was limited. Compared with non-shared clonotypes, clonotypes shared by all four sorted-subset donors had higher generation probabilities. Based on pairwise subsampling, the degree of clonotype sharing among donors was expected to be affected by sequencing depth. Incomplete sequencing was indicated by rarefaction of sorted-subset datasets, despite the large sequencing depth. Naive subsets generally had larger estimated clonotype richness than memory subsets. Approximately 5% of naive CD4, more than 3% of naive CD8, 2.3% of memory CD4, and around 0.4% of memory CD8 clonotypes were shared across several donors. Only blood was sampled, and tissue TCR repertoires likely differ from those in blood.

Using the deep immunoSEQ assay, multiplex PCR amplified TCR CDR3 regions from genomic DNA. Extracted genomic DNA from each cell subset was spread evenly across all wells of several immunoSEQ 96-well plates, with each plate serving as a replicate. For sorted subsets, about 200 ng genomic DNA, equal to tens of thousands of T cell genomes, was loaded into each replicate PCR. Purified libraries were quantified with a Qubit 3.0 fluorometer, sized on a Bioanalyzer 2100, and re-quantified with the KAPA Library Quantification kit. Each immunoSEQ 96-well plate was sequenced on its own single-read 150-cycle Illumina NextSeq 550 flow cell. Per the authors' processing: Because only junctional sequences without quality scores were contained in the immunoSEQ output, filtering matching that applied to full-length reads could not be performed. Sequences were annotated with PyIR, a Python wrapper for IgBLAST v1.9, and V/J genes and CDR3 were assigned using IMGT germline references. Reads were filtered out if the reads had weak V/J assignments (E-value above 1e-6), no CDR3, stop codons, out-of-frame junctions, or ambiguous translated residues. V3J clonotypes were defined as sequences sharing an identical inferred V gene, J gene, and CDR3 amino acid sequence. Percentage overlap between repertoires was computed as shared unique clonotypes divided by the size of the smaller repertoire. Three approaches were used to assess repertoire richness: RTK rarefaction, the Chao1 estimator, and Recon v2.1 estimates of unobserved clonotypes. Generation probabilities were computed with OLGA for all TCRbeta clonotypes obtained by the gDNA method from four donors. TCRdb mirrors the immuneACCESS table, restricted to in-frame sequences. Some clones are absent from its copies; in checked studies, under half trace to an unresolved V gene, and the reason for the others is unknown. V, J and clone size derive from that table, while D and trimming were established from the DNA sequence. In all, the sample holds about 2.2 million clones, and around 93% of those were seen once. The ten largest clones add up to roughly 1.7% of the sample.

This TCR came from a young man in good health. Some clones in this sample may be carry-over from other donors' samples. Source material: naive CD8+ T cells from PBMCs. Taken with the paper, the label for cell subset or site translates to: CD45RA+CCR7+. The V and J genes are TRBV29-1 and TRBJ1-2; no D gene is confidently identified. The CDR3 loop reads CSVGTTLGDGYTF. At the DNA level, the sequence is TGCAGCGTAGGCACGACTCTTGGGGATGGCTACACCTTC.